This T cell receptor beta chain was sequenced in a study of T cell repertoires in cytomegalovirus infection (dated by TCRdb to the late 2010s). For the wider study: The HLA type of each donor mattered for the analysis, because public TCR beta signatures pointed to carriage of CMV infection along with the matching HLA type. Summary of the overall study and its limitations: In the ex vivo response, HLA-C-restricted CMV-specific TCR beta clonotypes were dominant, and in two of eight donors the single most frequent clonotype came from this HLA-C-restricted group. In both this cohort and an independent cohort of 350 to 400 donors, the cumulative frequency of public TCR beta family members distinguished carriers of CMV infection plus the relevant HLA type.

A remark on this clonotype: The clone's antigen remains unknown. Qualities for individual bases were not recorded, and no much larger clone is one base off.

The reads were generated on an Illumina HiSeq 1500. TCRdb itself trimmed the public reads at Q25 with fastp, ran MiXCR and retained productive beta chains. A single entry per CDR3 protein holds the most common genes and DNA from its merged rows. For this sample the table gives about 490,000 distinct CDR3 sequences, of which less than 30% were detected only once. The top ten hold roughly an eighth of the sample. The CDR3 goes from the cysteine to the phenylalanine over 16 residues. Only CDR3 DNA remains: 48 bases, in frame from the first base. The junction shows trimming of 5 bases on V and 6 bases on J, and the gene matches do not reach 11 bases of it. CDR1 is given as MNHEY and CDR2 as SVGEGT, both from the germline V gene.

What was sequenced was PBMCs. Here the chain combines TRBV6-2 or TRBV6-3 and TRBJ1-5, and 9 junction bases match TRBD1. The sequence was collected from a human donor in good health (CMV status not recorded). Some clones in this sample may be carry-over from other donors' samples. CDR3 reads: CASSDPGGQGSQPQHF. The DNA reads TGTGCCAGCAGTGACCCCGGGGGACAGGGTAGTCAGCCCCAGCATTTT.